The 12 T cell receptor beta chains below come from one sample, sequenced in a study of lymphopenia after photon versus proton radiotherapy (dated by TCRdb to about 2019). Preparation of the library involved the immunoSEQ multiplex PCR assay. The table was pulled from immuneACCESS by TCRdb, which kept in-frame rearrangements only. Such tables lose some clones; where checked, under half of the loss comes from unresolved V genes, and the rest has no known cause. The sample profile shows tens of thousands of clones; 85% of them were found once. The top ten clonotypes cover around 19% of the sample. The input for sequencing was peripheral blood, taken from a patient treated with photon-based radiotherapy. The receptors here all came from a man in his sixties with pancreatic cancer.

This chain connects TRBV5-6 to TRBJ2-4; the D is unclear. The CDR3 covers 15 residues. Looked up from germline, CDR1 is SGHDT and CDR2 is YYEEEE. Trimming stripped 3 bases from V and 6 bases from J, with 16 bases between. CDR3 amino acids: CASSSPTRGGNIQYF. In DNA, the CDR3 is TGTGCCAGCAGCTCCCCGACCAGAGGTGGAAACATTCAGTACTTC.

The J gene is TRBJ2-7, the V gene TRBV30; 9 bases line up with TRBD1. Germline V gives CDR1 GTSNPN, CDR2 SVGIG (reference sequence). Losses at the gene ends were 6 bases for V and 5 bases for J; bases not matched to a gene: 8. This CDR3 is built from 13 residues. CDR3 residues: CACYGTGRHEQYF. DNA for the CDR3: TGTGCCTGTTACGGGACAGGGCGACACGAGCAGTACTTC.

The chain uses TRBV7-9 and TRBJ2-5, with 9 positions matching TRBD1. Trimming took 5 bases from V and 6 from J; bases not matched to a gene: 10. The CDR3 spans 15 residues. Germline V lookup: CDR1 SEHNR, CDR2 FQNEAQ (reference sequence). The CDR3 coding sequence is TGTGCCAGCAGCCCCGGGACAGGGTCAATGCAGACCCAGTACTTC. Its translation: CASSPGTGSMQTQYF.

The rearrangement links TRBV7-2 to TRBJ2-5; tentatively, D is TRBD2 (5 bases). CDR1 and CDR2 (germline): SGHTA, FQGNSA. Trimming took off 1 base at V and 5 bases at J, with 14 bases between the two ends. The CDR3 extends over 15 amino acids. In nucleotides, the CDR3 is TGTGCCAGCAGCTTAGTATTGGTAGCGTCGGAGACCCAGTACTTC. This codes for CASSLVLVASETQYF.

This clone was recorded once. V gene TRBV4-3 combines with J gene TRBJ1-4; the D gene is possibly TRBD1 (6 bases). Trimming shortened V by 4 bases and J by 2 bases, and 11 bases separated the two germline ends. The length of the CDR3 is 15 residues. Germline values: CDR1 LGHNA, CDR2 YSLEER. The CDR3 region is CASSRQTGTNEKLFF. Written as DNA, the CDR3 is TGCGCCAGCAGCCGACAGACAGGCACTAATGAAAAACTGTTTTTT.

J is TRBJ1-1 and V is TRBV9; D unclear. Germline-derived CDR1 and CDR2 are SGDLS and YYNGEE. The CDR3 has 14 residues. V shed 0 bases and J shed 1 base, with 7 bases lying between them. In DNA, the CDR3 is TGTGCCAGCAGCGTAGCTACAAAGAACACTGAAGCTTTCTTT. It translates to CASSVATKNTEAFF.

This chain connects TRBV13 to TRBJ2-5; no clear D. CDR3 length: 12 residues. Germline V gives CDR1 PRHDT, CDR2 FYEKMQ (reference sequence). The germline V and J ends were trimmed by 2 bases and 2 bases, with 3 bases remaining between them. CDR3 in amino acids: CASSLRQETQYF. Written as DNA, the CDR3 is TGTGCCAGCAGCTTACGGCAAGAGACCCAGTACTTC.

J is TRBJ1-4 and V is TRBV18; 10 nucleotides align to TRBD1. The V segment lost 3 bases and the J segment 8 bases; nucleotides outside the gene matches: 0. CDR1 KGHSH and CDR2 LQKENI come from the germline V gene. The CDR3 sequence is 13 residues long. The CDR3 spells CASSPGQGEKLFF. The CDR3 DNA sequence: TGTGCCAGCTCACCGGGACAGGGGGAAAAACTGTTTTTT. Filled out from reference TRBV18 and TRBJ1-4, the complete variable domain reads NAGVMQNPRHLVRRRGQEARLRCSPMKGHSHVYWYRQLPEEGLKFMVYLQKENIIDESGMPKERFSAEFPKEGPSILRIQQVVRGDSAAYFCASSPGQGEKLFFGSGTQLSVL.

The CDR3 DNA reads as TGTGCCAGCACCAAACCCCGGGAGACCCAGTACTTC. Protein sequence: CASTKPRETQYF. The chain employs TRBV7-9 and TRBJ2-5; D gene unclear. This CDR3 spans 12 amino acids. V lost 7 bases and J 5 bases, leaving 11 bases between the germline ends. CDR1 and CDR2 (germline): SEHNR, FQNEAQ (reference sequence).

The chain recombines TRBV2 with TRBJ1-5; no clear D gene. The germline V gene has CDR1 SNHLY and CDR2 FYNNEI. The CDR3 runs 15 residues. V lost 6 bases and J lost 2, with 14 bases in between. The DNA of the CDR3 is TGTGCCAGCAGGAAGGAATTTTTGGGCAATCAGCCCCAGCATTTT. Protein product: CASRKEFLGNQPQHF.

This clone was counted a single time. This chain joins TRBV30 and TRBJ2-7; TRBD1 matches 8 bases. This CDR3 spans 12 amino acids. J gave up 4 bases and V 3 bases, and 2 bases lay outside the gene matches. Germline CDR1 and CDR2: GTSNPN and SVGIG (reference sequence). CDR3: CAWRWDRYEQYF. CDR3 in DNA: TGTGCCTGGAGATGGGACAGGTACGAGCAGTACTTC.

The rearrangement uses TRBV19 and TRBJ1-4; D remains unclear. The CDR3 loop spans 14 amino acids. The ends were cut back, 3 bases at V and 3 bases at J, with 8 bases in the middle. In germline, CDR1 is LNHDA, CDR2 SQIVND (reference sequence). The CDR3 DNA reads TGTGCCAGTAGTATTGGGAATCCTAATGAAAAACTGTTTTTT. It translates to CASSIGNPNEKLFF.